These 6 T cell receptor beta chains came from one sample sequenced in a study of blood T cell repertoires in COVID-19. TCRdb's table, derived via immunoSEQ multiplex PCR, lists solely in-frame clones and lacks some. Of approximately 50,000 clones in the sample, 70% to 85% were seen once. The specimen sequenced was peripheral blood. The receptors here all came from a man aged 70-80 years with acute or convalescent COVID-19.

This clone was seen a single time. This chain links TRBV5-4 with TRBJ2-3; D gene ambiguous. V lost 1 base and J 2 bases, leaving 11 bases between the germline ends. The length of the CDR3 is 15 residues. Per the germline V gene, CDR1 is SGHNT and CDR2 is YYREEE (reference sequence). The CDR3 DNA reads TGTGCCAGCAGCTTGATCGACTCCTACACAGATACGCAGTATTTT. Protein sequence: CASSLIDSYTDTQYF.

As to this clone: Other DNA sequences of this sample code for an identical CDR3. The genes are TRBV28 and TRBJ2-5; D not certain. Germline-derived CDR1 and CDR2 are MDHEN and SYDVKM. The CDR3 loop spans 17 amino acids. V lost 11 bases and J lost 5, with 30 bases in between. The DNA of the CDR3 is TGTGCCTTGGGCAAGCTGGGCCCGATGGCCCGACGGGAGACCCAGTACTTC. Translating gives CALGKLGPMARRETQYF.

This rearrangement joins TRBV6-5 to TRBJ2-1; D is uncertain. Trimming took off 2 bases at V and 9 bases at J, with 8 bases between the two ends. The germline gives CDR1 MNHEY, CDR2 SVGAGI. The CDR3 has 12 amino acids. CDR3: CASSYTIGEQFF. In DNA, the CDR3 is TGTGCCAGCAGTTACACGATCGGTGAGCAGTTCTTC.

CDR3 loop: CASTLNRAGNQPQHF. CDR3 nucleotide sequence: TGTGCCAGCACCCTAAACAGGGCTGGCAATCAGCCCCAGCATTTT. This chain links TRBV6-6 with TRBJ1-5; tentative D call: TRBD1 (6 bases). The CDR3 loop spans 15 amino acids. Germline CDR1 is MNHNY and CDR2 is SVGAGI (reference sequence). Trimming cost V 7 bases and J 2 bases, with 15 bases left between them.

The chain recombines TRBV5-6 with TRBJ2-5, with 7 bases fitting TRBD2. After removal of 3 bases from V and 0 bases from J, the junction contained 5 bases not matched to a gene. CDR3 size: 15 residues. Looked up from germline, CDR1 is SGHDT and CDR2 is YYEEEE. The CDR3 nucleotides are TGTGCCAGCAGCTCACTCCGGGGGGACCAAGAGACCCAGTACTTC. This translates into CASSSLRGDQETQYF.

The rearrangement links TRBV7-9 to TRBJ2-2; D ambiguous. Deletions cut 2 bases from V and 2 bases from J, with 15 bases between. This CDR3 comprises 17 residues. Germline V gene sequence: CDR1 SEHNR, CDR2 FQNEAQ (reference sequence). In nucleotides, the CDR3 is TGTGCCAGCAGCTTATACAGTGGCAGGCTAAACACCGGGGAGCTGTTTTTT. As protein: CASSLYSGRLNTGELFF.